Shown below are 8 T cell receptor beta chains from a single sample sequenced in a study of vaccination effects on CD4 cells after COVID-19. These TCRs are of unknown antigen specificity. Profiling relied on immunoSEQ multiplex PCR, and the TCRdb table lists in-frame clones only, not all of them. Counted here are 42,000 or so clones, around 70% occurring once; the ten biggest clones make up roughly a tenth. Subsequent to less than 13 days of culture, CD4+ T cells were isolated. Each participant was administered two doses of either the BNT162b2 or the mRNA-1273 vaccine. This specimen was CD4+ T cells from PBMCs cultured without peptide, taken after COVID-19 vaccination. All receptors derive from a human donor who received a COVID-19 vaccine.

The J gene is TRBJ1-3, the V gene TRBV20-1; 10 nucleotides agree with TRBD1. The V gene's germline CDR1 is DFQATT and CDR2 SNEGSKA (reference sequence). Trimming at V came to 3 bases and at J to 13 bases, leaving 3 bases not matched to a gene. This CDR3 is built from 11 residues. This CDR3 is CSARVGQGIYF. The CDR3 DNA reads TGCAGTGCTAGGGTGGGACAGGGGATATATTTT.

The chain has TRBV2 and TRBJ2-1; TRBD1 matches at 9 bases. Unmatched junction bases numbered 13, after V lost 4 bases and J lost 0 bases. This CDR3 region has 19 residues. Germline V lookup: CDR1 SNHLY, CDR2 FYNNEI. In DNA form, the CDR3 reads TGTGCCAGCAGTGTAACCGGGACAGGGTCCTCAAGCTCCTACAATGAGCAGTTCTTC. Translation gives CASSVTGTGSSSSYNEQFF. Complete variable domain (other parts from reference TRBV2 and TRBJ2-1): EPEVTQTPSHQVTQMGQEVILRCVPISNHLYFYWYRQILGQKVEFLVSFYNNEISEKSEIFDDQFSVERPDGSNFTLKIRSTKLEDSAMYFCASSVTGTGSSSSYNEQFFGPGTRLTVL.

This chain joins TRBV6-4 and TRBJ2-1; D may be TRBD1 or TRBD2 (7 bases each). The length of the CDR3 is 14 residues. CDR1 MRHNA and CDR2 SNTAGT come from the germline V gene. Trimming removed 5 bases from V and 9 bases from J, with 17 bases in between. DNA of the CDR3: TGTGCCAGCAGTCAGGGGGGGAGGGGACGTGAGCAGTTCTTC. Encoded protein: CASSQGGRGREQFF.

This sequence joins TRBV7-2 and TRBJ2-2; no clear D. The CDR3 is 16 amino acids. CDR1 SGHTA and CDR2 FQGNSA come from the germline V gene. Trimming stripped 1 base from V and 7 bases from J, with 16 bases between. The CDR3 DNA follows: TGTGCCAGCAGCTTAGTCGGTCCCCAAAATGACGGGGAGCTGTTTTTT. This encodes CASSLVGPQNDGELFF.

The count of this clone is one. The rearrangement links TRBV7-8 to TRBJ2-7; the D gene is possibly TRBD1 (6 bases). The CDR3 is made up of 15 amino acids. Germline lookup yields CDR1 SGHVS and CDR2 FQNEAQ. Trimming shortened V by 6 bases and J by 2 bases, and 17 bases separated the two germline ends. The DNA for the CDR3 is TGTGCCAGCAGACGAGACAGGCATCCGACCTACGAGCAGTACTTC. This encodes CASRRDRHPTYEQYF. Variable domain in full (rest from reference TRBV7-8 and TRBJ2-7): GAGVSQSPRYKVAKRGQDVALRCDPISGHVSLFWYQQALGQGPEFLTYFQNEAQLDKSGLPSDRFFAERPEGSVSTLKIQRTQQEDSAVYLCASRRDRHPTYEQYFGPGTRLTVT.

The chain employs TRBV5-1 and TRBJ2-3, with D possibly being TRBD1 (5 bases). CDR1 is SGHRS and CDR2 is YFSETQ in the germline V gene. CDR3 length: 15 residues. Deletions cut 3 bases from V and 6 bases from J, with 17 bases between. The CDR3 region is CASSSKLYGADTQYF. The CDR3, as DNA: TGCGCCAGCAGCTCGAAACTTTATGGGGCTGATACGCAGTATTTT.

The chain joins TRBV19 to TRBJ2-1, with D unclear. The V gene lost 3 bases and the J gene lost 7 bases, with 13 bases spanning the gap. CDR1 is LNHDA and CDR2 is SQIVND in the germline V gene (reference sequence). The CDR3 runs 14 residues. The CDR3 sequence: CASSISRTGNEQFF. The CDR3 nucleotides read TGTGCCAGTAGTATCTCCCGAACCGGGAATGAGCAGTTCTTC. Supplemented by reference TRBV19 and TRBJ2-1, the full variable domain reads DGGITQSPKYLFRKEGQNVTLSCEQNLNHDAMYWYRQDPGQGLRLIYYSQIVNDFQKGDIAEGYSVSREKKESFPLTVTSAQKNPTAFYLCASSISRTGNEQFFGPGTRLTVL.

This clone has more than one count but fewer than ten. CDR3 bases: TGTGCCAGCTCACCACAGAGCGGGAGGTACAATGAGCAGTTCTTC. Translating it yields CASSPQSGRYNEQFF. J is TRBJ2-1 and V is TRBV18, with 9 bases that match TRBD2. The ends lost 1 base at V and 4 bases at J; junction bases unmatched: 2. This CDR3 spans 15 amino acids. Germline V gene data show CDR1 as KGHSH and CDR2 as LQKENI.